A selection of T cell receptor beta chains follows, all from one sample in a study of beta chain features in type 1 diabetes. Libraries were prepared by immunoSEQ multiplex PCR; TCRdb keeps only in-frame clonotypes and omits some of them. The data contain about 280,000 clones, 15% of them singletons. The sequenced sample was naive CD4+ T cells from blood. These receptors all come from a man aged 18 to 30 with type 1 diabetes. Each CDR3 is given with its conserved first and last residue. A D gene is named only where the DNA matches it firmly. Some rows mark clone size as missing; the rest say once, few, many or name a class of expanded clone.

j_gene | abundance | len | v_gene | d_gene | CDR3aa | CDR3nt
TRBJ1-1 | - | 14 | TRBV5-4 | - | CASSWRGGTTEAFF | TGTGCCAGCAGCTGGCGGGGAGGGACGACTGAAGCTTTCTTT
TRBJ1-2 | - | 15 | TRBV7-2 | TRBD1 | CASSLAGTGSYGYTF | TGTGCCAGCAGCTTAGCCGGGACAGGGAGCTATGGCTACACCTTC
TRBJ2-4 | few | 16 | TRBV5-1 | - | CASSLGDIVAKNIQYF | TGCGCCAGCAGCTTGGGGGACATAGTAGCCAAAAACATTCAGTACTTC
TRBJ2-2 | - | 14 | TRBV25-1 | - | CASSDYLNTGELFF | TGTGCCAGCAGTGATTATTTGAACACCGGGGAGCTGTTTTTT
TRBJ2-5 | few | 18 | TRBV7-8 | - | CASSLGALGLMYQETQYF | TGTGCCAGCAGCCTGGGGGCGTTAGGACTCATGTACCAAGAGACCCAGTACTTC
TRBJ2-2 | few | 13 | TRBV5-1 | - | CASSLSGTGELFF | TGCGCCAGCAGCTTGTCGGGGACCGGGGAGCTGTTTTTT
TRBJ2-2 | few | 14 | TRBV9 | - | CASSAVLNTGELFF | TGTGCCAGCAGCGCCGTACTGAACACCGGGGAGCTGTTTTTT
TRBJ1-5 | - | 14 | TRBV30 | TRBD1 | CAWSGTGFGQPQHF | TGTGCCTGGAGTGGGACAGGGTTTGGTCAGCCCCAGCATTTT
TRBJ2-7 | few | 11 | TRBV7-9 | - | CASSPLYEQYF | TGTGCCAGCAGCCCACTCTACGAGCAGTACTTC
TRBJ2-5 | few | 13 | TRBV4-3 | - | CASSQDFRETQYF | TGCGCCAGCAGCCAAGATTTCCGAGAGACCCAGTACTTC
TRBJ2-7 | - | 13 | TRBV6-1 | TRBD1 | CASSNRGPYEQYF | TGTGCCAGCAGTAACAGGGGACCCTACGAGCAGTACTTC
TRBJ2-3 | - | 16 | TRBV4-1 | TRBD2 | CASSQALAASTDTQYF | TGCGCCAGCAGCCAAGCGCTAGCGGCTAGCACAGATACGCAGTATTTT
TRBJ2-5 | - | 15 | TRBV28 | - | CASSSAGTRQETQYF | TGTGCCAGCAGTTCCGCCGGGACAAGACAAGAGACCCAGTACTTC
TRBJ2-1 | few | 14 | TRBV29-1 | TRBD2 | CSVGFSGGIHEQFF | TGCAGCGTTGGATTTTCGGGGGGGATACATGAGCAGTTCTTC